This is a list of T cell receptor beta chains from one sample in a study of glioma-infiltrating T cells. MiXCR was run by TCRdb on the multiplex PCR reads, yielding one entry per CDR3 protein. The profile shows fewer than 500,000 distinct CDR3 sequences, roughly two fifths of them singletons. The specimen sequenced was glioma tissue, nonneoplastic brain tissue, or PBMCs (not recorded which). All receptors come from a human donor with low-grade glioma or glioblastoma, undergoing nonglioma brain surgery, or in good health (not recorded which). Both conserved end residues are part of each CDR3. Each record gives: J gene, D gene, V gene, clone size, CDR3 protein, CDR3 DNA. D genes are given only for firm matches. Size is omitted from some rows. Given values are once, few, many or a class for expanded clones.

TRBJ2-7 - TRBV27 many CASSRQAYSYEQYF TGTGCCAGCAGCAGACAGGCATACTCCTACGAGCAGTACTTC
TRBJ2-6 TRBD1 TRBV7-2 - CASRKKTGAYSGANVLTF TGTGCCAGCAGAAAGAAGACAGGGGCCTACTCTGGGGCCAACGTCCTGACTTTC
TRBJ2-4 - TRBV6-1 - CASSQGFLAKNIQYF TGTGCCAGCAGTCAGGGGTTCCTAGCCAAAAACATTCAGTACTTC
TRBJ1-5 - TRBV15 - CATSRDAENQPQHF TGTGCCACCAGCAGAGATGCAGAAAATCAGCCCCAGCATTTT
TRBJ1-3 - TRBV15 many CATSRDLVSGNTIYF TGTGCCACCAGCAGAGATTTAGTCTCTGGAAACACCATATATTTT
TRBJ2-5 TRBD2 TRBV19 - CASSRLAGSGAQYF TGTGCCAGTAGTCGGCTAGCGGGCTCCGGGGCCCAGTACTTC
TRBJ2-7 TRBD1 TRBV3-1 many CASSQGYRGHEQYF TGTGCCAGCAGCCAAGGGTACAGGGGTCACGAGCAGTACTTC
TRBJ1-5 TRBD1 TRBV7-6 - CASSSVGGQQPQHF TGTGCCAGCAGCTCAGTAGGGGGCCAGCAGCCCCAGCATTTT
TRBJ1-1 - TRBV18 - CASSREVDTEAFF TGTGCCAGCTCACGAGAGGTTGACACTGAAGCTTTCTTT
TRBJ2-5 TRBD2 TRBV4-1 - CASSQVGIASGGETQYF TGCGCCAGCAGCCAAGTGGGCATCGCTAGCGGGGGGGAGACCCAGTACTTC
TRBJ1-2 - TRBV6-2/TRBV6-3 many CASSSDSDYGYTF TGTGCCAGCAGCTCGGACAGCGACTATGGCTACACCTTC
TRBJ2-7 - TRBV7-7 - CASSRSPDGYEQYF TGTGCTAGCAGCCGCTCCCCGGACGGTTACGAGCAGTACTTC
TRBJ1-1 TRBD1 TRBV12-3/TRBV12-4 once CASSLGAGGTEAFF TGTGCCAGCAGTTTAGGGGCAGGGGGCACTGAAGCTTTCTTT
TRBJ1-2 - TRBV2 few CASSQTWDGGYTF TGTGCCAGCAGCCAAACGTGGGACGGGGGCTACACCTTC
TRBJ2-5 - TRBV20-1 - CSARSGGRTQYF TGCAGTGCTAGATCTGGGGGCCGGACCCAGTACTTC
TRBJ2-6 TRBD1 TRBV19 - CASNRDRGRTGANVLTF TGTGCCAGTAACCGGGACAGGGGGCGAACCGGGGCCAACGTCCTGACTTTC
TRBJ1-5 - TRBV19 few CASGTGKSQPQHF TGTGCCAGCGGGACGGGGAAGAGTCAGCCCCAGCATTTT
TRBJ2-1 TRBD2 TRBV5-1 - CASSLAPGLAGYNEQFF TGCGCCAGCAGCTTGGCCCCCGGATTAGCGGGGTACAATGAGCAGTTCTTC
TRBJ2-7 TRBD2 TRBV27 - CASSVSGRYYEQYF TGTGCCAGCAGTGTTAGCGGGCGGTACTACGAGCAGTACTTC
TRBJ2-5 - TRBV28 many CASSWASVQETQYF TGTGCCAGCAGTTGGGCTAGCGTTCAAGAGACCCAGTACTTC
TRBJ2-5 - TRBV7-2 many CASSPSTKETQYF TGTGCCAGCAGCCCGAGTACCAAGGAGACCCAGTACTTC
TRBJ1-1 - TRBV7-2 - CASRKEAAGTNTEAFF TGTGCCAGCAGGAAAGAGGCGGCAGGCACGAACACTGAAGCTTTCTTT
TRBJ2-7 TRBD2 TRBV25-1 - CASTKPGLAGPGEQYF TGTGCCAGCACAAAACCGGGACTAGCAGGGCCTGGTGAGCAGTACTTC
TRBJ2-7 TRBD2 TRBV20-1 - CSAGKLAGRVFYNEQYF TGCAGTGCCGGAAAGCTAGCGGGCAGGGTCTTTTACAATGAGCAGTACTTC
TRBJ2-3 TRBD2 TRBV10-3 few CAISDAAGGADTQYF TGTGCCATCAGTGATGCTGCGGGAGGGGCAGATACGCAGTATTTT
TRBJ1-4 - TRBV4-1 - CASSQDLRTPPREKLFF TGCGCCAGCAGCCAAGATCTTCGGACCCCCCCACGGGAAAAACTGTTTTTT
TRBJ1-1 - TRBV4-3 - CASSQRTHSRQVF TGCGCCAGCAGCCAACGTACCCATAGCAGGCAAGTCTTT
TRBJ1-3 - TRBV4-2 many CASSPSGEIGGNTIYF TGTGCCAGCAGCCCCAGCGGTGAAATAGGGGGAAACACCATATATTTT
TRBJ2-1 - TRBV7-9 few CASSLVGGTEQFF TGTGCCAGCAGCTTGGTCGGGGGCACTGAGCAGTTCTTC
TRBJ2-1 TRBD2 TRBV9 many CASSSREKSYNEQFF TGTGCCAGCAGCTCGCGGGAGAAGTCCTACAATGAGCAGTTCTTC
TRBJ1-5 - TRBV20-1 - CSASPLGYQPQHF TGCAGTGCTAGCCCCCTCGGGTATCAGCCCCAGCATTTT
TRBJ2-1 - TRBV27 - CASSYGPGVNEEFF TGTGCCAGCAGTTACGGTCCCGGAGTAAATGAGGAGTTCTTC
TRBJ1-2 - TRBV7-8 many CASSFVRGYGYTF TGTGCCAGCAGCTTTGTTAGGGGCTATGGCTACACCTTC